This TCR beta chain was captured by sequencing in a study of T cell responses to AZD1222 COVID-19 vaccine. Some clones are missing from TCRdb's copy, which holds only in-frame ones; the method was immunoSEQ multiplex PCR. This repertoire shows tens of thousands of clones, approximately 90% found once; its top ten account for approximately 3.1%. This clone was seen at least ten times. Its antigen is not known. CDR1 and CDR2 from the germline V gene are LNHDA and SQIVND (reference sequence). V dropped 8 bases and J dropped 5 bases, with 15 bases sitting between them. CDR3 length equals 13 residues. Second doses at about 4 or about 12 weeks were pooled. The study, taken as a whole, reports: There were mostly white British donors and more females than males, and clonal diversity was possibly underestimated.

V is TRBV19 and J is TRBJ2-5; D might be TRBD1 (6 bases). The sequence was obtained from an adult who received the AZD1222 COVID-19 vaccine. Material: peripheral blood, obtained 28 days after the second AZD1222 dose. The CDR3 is CASGSTGTETQYF. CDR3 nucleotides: TGTGCCAGTGGGTCTACAGGGACGGAGACCCAGTACTTC.